The clone carrying this T cell receptor (beta chain) has only a few counts. Its antigen is unknown. CD45RO-negative CD8 cells positively selected for CCR7 made up the naive population, which excluded terminally differentiated effector memory CD45RA+ cells. The entry originates in a study of shared clonotypes between healthy human individuals. Study background: Per donor, CD8 memory used one plate, CD8 naive used two, CD4 memory used three and CD4 naive used three.

Germline V CDR1 and CDR2: SGHDT, YYEEEE. The V and J ends lost 5 bases and 10 bases, in that order; junction bases with no gene match: 12. The CDR3 has 14 amino acids. Whole-study findings and limits: The study's rarefaction showed incomplete sorted-subset sequencing despite large depth.

It was across several immunoSEQ plates that each subset's genomic DNA was evenly split. Sequencing used immunoSEQ multiplex PCR; TCRdb keeps in-frame clones, though not all of them. The table includes more than 600,000 clones, 90% to 95% detected once. Material for sequencing was naive CD8+ T cells sorted from blood. The source of this sequence is a young man in good health. The chain couples TRBV5-6 to TRBJ1-5; 7 nucleotides line up with TRBD1. The CDR3, as DNA: TGTGCCAGCAGTCTACGACAGGGCTTAGTACCCCAGCATTTT. This gives the protein CASSLRQGLVPQHF.